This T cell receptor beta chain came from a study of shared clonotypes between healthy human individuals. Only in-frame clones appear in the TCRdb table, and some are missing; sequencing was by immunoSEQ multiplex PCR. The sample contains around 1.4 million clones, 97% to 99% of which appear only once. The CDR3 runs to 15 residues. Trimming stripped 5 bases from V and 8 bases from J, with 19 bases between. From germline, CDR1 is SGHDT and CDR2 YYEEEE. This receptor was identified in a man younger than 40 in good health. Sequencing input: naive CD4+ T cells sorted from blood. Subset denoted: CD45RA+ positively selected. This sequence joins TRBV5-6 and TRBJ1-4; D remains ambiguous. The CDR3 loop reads CASSSMTGPEEKLFF. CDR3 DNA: TGTGCCAGCAGTTCGATGACGGGCCCTGAAGAAAAACTGTTTTTT.